This T cell receptor beta chain comes out of a study of shared clonotypes between healthy human individuals. Naivety among CD8 cells was defined by CD45RO negativity and positive CCR7 selection, thereby excluding terminally differentiated effector memory CD45RA+ cells. Method: immunoSEQ multiplex PCR; TCRdb's copy keeps in-frame clones and lacks some. The data hold about 2.1 million clones, with 93% observed a single time. The sequence derives from a young man in good health. Some clones in this sample may be carry-over from other donors' samples. Input material: naive CD8+ T cells from PBMCs.

In nucleotides, the CDR3 is TGTGCCAGCAGCCAGGGGGTACATCCCAAGAACACCATATATTTT. It is translated as CASSQGVHPKNTIYF. V usage is TRBV11-2 and J usage is TRBJ1-3, with TRBD1 matching 7 bases. The V gene's germline CDR1 is SGHAT and CDR2 FQNNGV. Trimming cost V 5 bases and J 7 bases; bases outside gene matches: 11. The CDR3 extends over 15 amino acids.